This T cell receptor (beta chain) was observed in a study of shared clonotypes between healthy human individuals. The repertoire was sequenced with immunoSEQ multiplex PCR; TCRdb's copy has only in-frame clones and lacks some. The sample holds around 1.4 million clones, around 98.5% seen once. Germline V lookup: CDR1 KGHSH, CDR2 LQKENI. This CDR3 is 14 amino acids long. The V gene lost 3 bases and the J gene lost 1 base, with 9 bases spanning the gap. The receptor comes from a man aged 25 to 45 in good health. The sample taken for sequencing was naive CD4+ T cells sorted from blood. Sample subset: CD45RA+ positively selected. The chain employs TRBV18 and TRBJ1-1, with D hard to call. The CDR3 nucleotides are TGTGCCAGCTCACCGGCAGGAAGGAACACTGAAGCTTTCTTT. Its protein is CASSPAGRNTEAFF.